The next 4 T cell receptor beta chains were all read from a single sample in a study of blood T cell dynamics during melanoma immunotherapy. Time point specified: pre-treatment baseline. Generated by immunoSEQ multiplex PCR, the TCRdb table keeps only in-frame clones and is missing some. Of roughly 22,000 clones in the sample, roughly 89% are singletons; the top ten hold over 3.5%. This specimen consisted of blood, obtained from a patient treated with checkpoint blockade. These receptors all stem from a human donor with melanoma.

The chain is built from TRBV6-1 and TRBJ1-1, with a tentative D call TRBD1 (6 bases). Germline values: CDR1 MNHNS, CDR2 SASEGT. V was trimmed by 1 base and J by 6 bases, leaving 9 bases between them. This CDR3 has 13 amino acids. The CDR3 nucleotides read TGTGCCAGCAGTGAAGTCCCAGGGGCTGAAGCTTTCTTT. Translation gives CASSEVPGAEAFF.

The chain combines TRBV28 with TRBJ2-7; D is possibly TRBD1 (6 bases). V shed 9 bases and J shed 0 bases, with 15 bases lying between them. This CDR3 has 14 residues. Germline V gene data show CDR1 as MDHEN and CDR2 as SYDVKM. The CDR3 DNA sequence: TGTGCCAGTGCAATAACAGGGAGCTCCTACGAGCAGTACTTC. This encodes CASAITGSSYEQYF. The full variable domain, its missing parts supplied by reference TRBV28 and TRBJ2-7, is DVKVTQSSRYLVKRTGEKVFLECVQDMDHENMFWYRQDPGLGLRLIYFSYDVKMKEKGDIPEGYSVSREKKERFSLILESASTNQTSMYLCASAITGSSYEQYFGPGTRLTVT.

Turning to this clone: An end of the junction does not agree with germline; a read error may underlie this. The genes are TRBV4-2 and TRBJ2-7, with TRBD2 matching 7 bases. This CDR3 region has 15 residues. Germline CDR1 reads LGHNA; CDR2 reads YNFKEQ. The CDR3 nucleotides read TGTGCCAGCAGCAAAGAGCGGGGCCTCTCCTACGAGCAGTACTTC. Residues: CASSKERGLSYEQYF.

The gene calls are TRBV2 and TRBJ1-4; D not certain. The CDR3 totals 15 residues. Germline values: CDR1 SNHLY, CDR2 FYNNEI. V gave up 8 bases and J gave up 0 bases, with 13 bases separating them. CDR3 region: CASSPLRATNEKLFF. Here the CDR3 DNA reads TGTGCCAGCTCCCCCCTACGTGCAACTAATGAAAAACTGTTTTTT.